A single sample gave rise to the 29 T cell receptor beta chains below, sequenced in a study of shared clonotypes between healthy human individuals. Data came from immunoSEQ multiplex PCR; TCRdb stores just in-frame clones and leaves some out. Here the sample spans about 2.4 million clones, approximately 94% being singletons. Sequenced: naive CD4+ T cells from PBMCs. Subset: CD45RA+ positively selected. The receptors stem from a young man in good health. Some clones in this sample may be carry-over from other donors' samples.

In its sample, this clone was seen once. Other DNA sequences of this sample code for an identical CDR3. The V gene is TRBV28, the J gene TRBJ1-1; 7 bases agree with TRBD1. V lost 4 bases and J lost 5; bases outside the gene matches: 7. CDR3 length: 14 residues. CDR1 and CDR2 (germline): MDHEN, SYDVKM. The CDR3 reads CASSSGQVWTEAFF. Written as DNA, the CDR3 is TGTGCCAGCAGTTCCGGACAGGTGTGGACTGAAGCTTTCTTT.

This sequence joins TRBV19 and TRBJ2-1; a possible D gene is TRBD2 (5 bases). Germline V gene sequence: CDR1 LNHDA, CDR2 SQIVND (reference sequence). Between the trimmed V and J ends, which lost 3 bases and 10 bases, there was a span of 16 bases. The CDR3 consists of 14 residues. The CDR3 region has the DNA TGTGCCAGTAGTATCCGGGCTGGACTCGGGGAGCAGTTCTTC. Its protein product is CASSIRAGLGEQFF.

This chain's CDR3 is CASSHPDRGKVGNYGYTF. In DNA, the CDR3 is TGCGCCAGCAGCCACCCAGACAGGGGTAAAGTTGGTAACTATGGCTACACCTTC. J is TRBJ1-2 and V is TRBV4-1, with 8 bases lining up with TRBD1. The germline CDR1 and CDR2 sequences are MGHRA and YSYEKL. Trimming cost V 3 bases and J 1 base; bases outside gene matches: 13. This CDR3 contains 18 residues.

The CDR3 sequence is CASSQDQAQGDEQYF. In nucleotides, the CDR3 is TGCGCCAGCAGCCAAGATCAGGCACAGGGGGACGAGCAGTACTTC. The J gene is TRBJ2-5, the V gene TRBV4-1; 8 bases map to TRBD1. The tail of the sequence fits TRBJ2-7 better, so the J call may be wrong. Germline V gives CDR1 MGHRA, CDR2 YSYEKL. This CDR3 is built from 15 residues.

This chain uses TRBV7-8 with TRBJ2-3; D is ambiguous. The CDR3 spans 14 residues. V lost 1 base and J 5 bases, leaving 10 bases between the germline ends. Germline CDR1 and CDR2: SGHVS and FQNEAQ. The DNA of the CDR3 is TGTGCCAGCAGCTTAGAGCGCCAAGGAGATACGCAGTATTTT. Its translation: CASSLERQGDTQYF.

The J gene is TRBJ2-1, the V gene TRBV7-2; the D gene is possibly TRBD1 (6 bases). The CDR3 contains 17 residues. V was shortened by 1 base and J by 1 base, with 14 bases between the two germline ends. Looked up from germline, CDR1 is SGHTA and CDR2 is FQGNSA. The CDR3 loop reads CASSLVGVRGSYNEQFF. CDR3 sequence (DNA): TGTGCCAGCAGCTTAGTTGGAGTAAGGGGGTCCTACAATGAGCAGTTCTTC. Complete variable domain (other parts from reference TRBV7-2 and TRBJ2-1): GAGVSQSPSNKVTEKGKDVELRCDPISGHTALYWYRQSLGQGLEFLIYFQGNSAPDKSGLPSDRFSAERTGGSVSTLTIQRTQQEDSAVYLCASSLVGVRGSYNEQFFGPGTRLTVL.

This chain connects TRBV19 to TRBJ1-4; possible D gene TRBD1, 5 bases. The V and J ends lost 7 bases and 0 bases respectively, with 12 bases between them. The CDR3 length is 15 residues. Germline CDR1 and CDR2: LNHDA and SQIVND (reference sequence). For the CDR3, the DNA is TGTGCCAGTACAAGAGGGGCAACAACTAATGAAAAACTGTTTTTT. It yields the protein CASTRGATTNEKLFF.

This chain joins TRBV6-1 and TRBJ2-1; 13 bases align to TRBD2. V was pared by 6 bases and J by 6 bases, with 5 bases of the junction left unmatched. The CDR3 loop spans 15 amino acids. Germline V lookup: CDR1 MNHNS, CDR2 SASEGT. The DNA of the CDR3 is TGTGCCAGCAGCCGAAGGACTAGCGGGAGCAATGAGCAGTTCTTC. It yields the protein CASSRRTSGSNEQFF.

The chain links TRBV20-1 to TRBJ2-1; tentatively, D is TRBD2 (5 bases). V lost 4 bases and J lost 9, with 7 bases in between. The CDR3 has 10 amino acids. The germline V gene has CDR1 DFQATT and CDR2 SNEGSKA (reference sequence). The CDR3 bases are TGCAGTGCTACGACTACTGAGCAGTTCTTC. Its translation is CSATTTEQFF.

The sample holds a few counts of this clone. Written as DNA, the CDR3 is TGTGCCAGCAGCGGGAGGGACAGGGGGCTCCCCTACGAGCAGTACTTC. This encodes CASSGRDRGLPYEQYF. The V gene is TRBV21-1, the J gene TRBJ2-7; the table's D call, TRBD1, was not checked against the DNA. TRBV21-1 is a pseudogene segment. This CDR3 contains 16 residues.

A single count supports this clone. The chain carries TRBV7-9 and TRBJ2-3; D might be TRBD1 or TRBD2, each matching 5 bases. V was shortened by 3 bases and J by 4 bases, with 11 bases between the two germline ends. Per germline, CDR1 SEHNR and CDR2 FQNEAQ (reference sequence). This CDR3 region has 14 residues. CDR3 protein: CASSFMGVSDTQYF. DNA for the CDR3: TGTGCCAGCAGCTTCATGGGGGTGTCAGATACGCAGTATTTT.

The V gene is TRBV20-1, the J gene TRBJ1-2; unclear D gene. The germline CDR1 and CDR2 sequences are DFQATT and SNEGSKA (reference sequence). The V and J ends lost 7 bases and 4 bases respectively, with 10 bases between them. This CDR3 region has 11 residues. This CDR3 reads CSEGTPYGYTF. The CDR3 DNA sequence: TGCAGTGAGGGAACACCCTATGGCTACACCTTC.

V is TRBV13 and J is TRBJ2-2; D possibly uses TRBD1 or TRBD2 (5 bases each). This CDR3 region has 17 residues. Germline-derived CDR1 and CDR2 are PRHDT and FYEKMQ (reference sequence). V was clipped by 5 bases and J by 1 base, with 17 bases between them. The CDR3 region has the DNA TGTGCCAGCAGCCCCGGGACGGGGCAGAGGAACACCGGGGAGCTGTTTTTT. Protein product: CASSPGTGQRNTGELFF.

The rearrangement uses TRBV10-3 and TRBJ1-1; weak D call: TRBD1 (6 bases). Trimming left V 6 bases short and J 5 bases short, with 13 bases between. The CDR3 runs 13 residues. Germline V CDR1 and CDR2: ENHRY, SYGVKD. The CDR3 sequence is CAIRGGSGTEAFF. Written as DNA, the CDR3 is TGTGCCATCAGAGGGGGTTCGGGGACTGAAGCTTTCTTT.

This rearrangement joins TRBV4-1 to TRBJ2-1; tentatively, D is TRBD2 (6 bases). Germline CDR1 is MGHRA and CDR2 is YSYEKL. V was clipped by 3 bases and J by 8 bases, with 17 bases between them. The CDR3 contains 15 residues. CDR3 coding DNA: TGCGCCAGCAGCCAGAGGGATTTTAGGGAGGATGAGCAGTTCTTC. Its protein product is CASSQRDFREDEQFF.

The V call is TRBV28, the J call TRBJ1-2, with a possible D match to TRBD1 (5 bases). The CDR3 length is 16 residues. Germline V gene lookup returns CDR1 MDHEN and CDR2 SYDVKM. Trimming stripped 7 bases from V and 7 bases from J, with 25 bases between. DNA of the CDR3: TGTGCCAGCAATAACGCCCGGGACGGTTGGGCTGGTGGCTACACCTTC. Its protein is CASNNARDGWAGGYTF.

The chain links TRBV5-4 to TRBJ2-1; possibly TRBD2 for D (6 bases). Between the trimmed V and J ends, which lost 2 bases and 6 bases, there was a span of 21 bases. The germline gives CDR1 SGHNT, CDR2 YYREEE (reference sequence). This CDR3 contains 17 residues. For the CDR3, the DNA is TGTGCCAGCAGCTTATCCGGTGGCGGGACTCTCCTCAATGAGCAGTTCTTC. Protein sequence: CASSLSGGGTLLNEQFF.

This chain connects TRBV30 to TRBJ2-7; tentatively, D is TRBD2 (6 bases). Germline V gene lookup returns CDR1 GTSNPN and CDR2 SVGIG (reference sequence). The CDR3 is made up of 15 amino acids. Trimming removed 0 bases from V and 5 bases from J, with 17 bases in between. CDR3 sequence reads: CAWSVGVAGTDEQYF. Here the CDR3 DNA reads TGTGCCTGGAGTGTTGGGGTGGCGGGGACCGACGAGCAGTACTTC.

The chain is built from TRBV18 and TRBJ2-3, with 12 bases fitting TRBD2. Trimming took 2 bases from V and 4 from J; bases not matched to a gene: 4. This CDR3 region has 16 residues. Germline V lookup: CDR1 KGHSH, CDR2 LQKENI. CDR3 coding DNA: TGTGCCAGCTCACCATCAGCTAGCGGGAGGGCAGATACGCAGTATTTT. The encoded protein is CASSPSASGRADTQYF.

This rearrangement joins TRBV7-8 to TRBJ2-3; perhaps TRBD1 as D (6 bases). In germline, CDR1 is SGHVS, CDR2 FQNEAQ. The CDR3 is made up of 16 amino acids. Trimming pared 5 bases from V and 1 base from J, leaving 16 bases between. This chain's CDR3 is CASSPRQDPGTDTQYF. The CDR3 region has the DNA TGTGCCAGCAGCCCCCGACAGGATCCAGGCACAGATACGCAGTATTTT.

V and J are TRBV6-5 and TRBJ2-6; no clear D. The V end lost 11 bases, the J end lost 0 bases, and 11 bases lay between the germline ends. CDR3 length: 14 amino acids. Looked up from germline, CDR1 is MNHEY and CDR2 is SVGAGI. CDR3 in amino acids: CASRAFSGANVLTF. In DNA form, the CDR3 reads TGTGCCTCCCGGGCCTTCTCTGGGGCCAACGTCCTGACTTTC.

This clone was seen just once. This chain joins TRBV7-9 and TRBJ1-2; possibly TRBD1 for D (5 bases). The length of the CDR3 is 14 residues. V lost 1 base and J lost 9, with 15 bases in between. CDR1 and CDR2 from the germline V gene are SEHNR and FQNEAQ (reference sequence). CDR3 sequence: CASSLEGRFSRYTF. In DNA, the CDR3 is TGTGCCAGCAGCTTAGAGGGGAGATTCAGTCGCTACACCTTC.

A note on this clone: The same CDR3 arises from other DNA sequences in this sample as well. The chain has TRBV7-2 and TRBJ1-1; D is unclear. Trimming stripped 4 bases from V and 8 bases from J, with 14 bases between. The length of the CDR3 is 13 residues. CDR1 is SGHTA and CDR2 is FQGNSA in the germline V gene. CDR3 sequence (DNA): TGTGCCAGCAGCTCCAGACCTGTGGTGGAAGCTTTCTTT. Protein product: CASSSRPVVEAFF.

This clone was counted a single time. The V call is TRBV5-1, the J call TRBJ1-1; maybe TRBD1 (6 bases). This CDR3 region has 15 residues. Between the trimmed V and J ends, which lost 5 bases and 1 base, there was a span of 15 bases. Germline assignment: CDR1 SGHRS and CDR2 YFSETQ. CDR3 protein: CASRKGGVRNTEAFF. CDR3 nucleotides: TGCGCCAGCAGAAAAGGGGGGGTTAGGAACACTGAAGCTTTCTTT.

V is TRBV5-5 and J is TRBJ2-7, with D possibly being TRBD1 (5 bases). The CDR3 contains 15 residues. V lost 0 bases, J lost 0 bases, and 10 bases lay in between. Germline V gene lookup returns CDR1 SGHKS and CDR2 YYEKEE (reference sequence). In DNA form, the CDR3 reads TGTGCCAGCAGCTTGGGGTACAGGATCTCCTACGAGCAGTACTTC. It encodes CASSLGYRISYEQYF.

The gene calls are TRBV27 and TRBJ2-3; 7 bases are shared with TRBD2. The CDR3 length is 20 residues. Germline loops: CDR1 MNHEY, CDR2 SMNVEV (reference sequence). J lost 0 bases, V lost 1 base, and 16 bases had no gene match. The CDR3 is CASSLFSIQLPGRSTDTQYF. The CDR3 nucleotides read TGTGCCAGCAGTTTATTCTCTATCCAACTCCCCGGGAGGAGCACAGATACGCAGTATTTT.

This clone has just one count. This rearrangement joins TRBV9 to TRBJ2-7; D not resolved. The CDR3 covers 14 residues. Germline-derived CDR1 and CDR2 are SGDLS and YYNGEE. V was shortened by 3 bases and J by 0 bases, with 10 bases between the two germline ends. The CDR3 DNA reads as TGTGCCAGCAGCGCCCAACCCAGCTCCTACGAGCAGTACTTC. Residues: CASSAQPSSYEQYF. Variable domain in full (rest from reference TRBV9 and TRBJ2-7): DSGVTQTPKHLITATGQRVTLRCSPRSGDLSVYWYQQSLDQGLQFLIQYYNGEERAKGNILERFSAQQFPDLHSELNLSSLELGDSALYFCASSAQPSSYEQYFGPGTRLTVT.

The V gene is TRBV27, the J gene TRBJ1-6; D gene unclear. The CDR3 runs 13 residues. Germline V lookup: CDR1 MNHEY, CDR2 SMNVEV (reference sequence). With 5 bases removed from V and 9 bases from J, the gap between germline ends came to 11 bases. The CDR3 region is CASSRFSSSPLHF. CDR3 coding DNA: TGTGCCAGCAGTCGGTTTTCGAGTTCACCCCTCCACTTT.

This clone was detected only once. One end of the junction varies from germline; a read error may be responsible. Here the CDR3 DNA reads TGTGCCAGCAGCTCCATAAATTTT. Protein sequence: CASSSINF. J is TRBJ2-3 and V is TRBV7-9; D is unresolved. Per germline, CDR1 SEHNR and CDR2 FQNEAQ (reference sequence). This CDR3 contains 8 residues. The full variable domain, its missing parts supplied by reference TRBV7-9 and TRBJ2-3, is DTGVSQNPRHKITKRGQNVTFRCDPISEHNRLYWYRQTLGQGPEFLTYFQNEAQLEKSRLLSDRFSAERPKGSFSTLEIQRTEQGDSAMYLCASSSINFGPGTRLTVL.